This is a list of T cell receptor beta chains from one sample in a study of human T cells and chemical hapten exposure. Using its own MiXCR run on the RACE reads, TCRdb lists one record per CDR3 protein. Here the sample spans about 190,000 distinct CDR3 sequences, more than 20% being singletons. Sample: whole blood, taken in connection with sensitization to the hapten diphenylcyclopropenone (DPC). These TCRs come from a woman aged 40 to 50 with alopecia areata. Some clones in this sample may be carry-over from other donors' samples. Both conserved end residues are trimmed from each CDR3. The D gene is left open where the match is weak.

D gene: TRBD2; V gene: TRBV10-3; CDR3 protein: AIGTSGSPSTDTQY
D gene: .; V gene: TRBV6-5; CDR3 protein: ASRVTGANVLT
D gene: TRBD2; V gene: TRBV12-3/TRBV12-4; CDR3 protein: ASSELAGVGGELF
D gene: .; V gene: TRBV6-5; CDR3 protein: ASSQTRPNEQF
D gene: .; V gene: TRBV2; CDR3 protein: ASRRQTSYNEQF
D gene: TRBD2; V gene: TRBV19; CDR3 protein: ASSIGLAGNTGELF
D gene: .; V gene: TRBV29-1; CDR3 protein: SVAGGGLGSTDTQY
D gene: TRBD1; V gene: TRBV12-3/TRBV12-4; CDR3 protein: ASRDRASNQPQH
D gene: TRBD2; V gene: TRBV24-1; CDR3 protein: ATQASGFEQF
D gene: .; V gene: TRBV7-2; CDR3 protein: ASSLHGGAEAL
D gene: .; V gene: TRBV20-1; CDR3 protein: SAKRTAKETQY
D gene: TRBD1; V gene: TRBV5-1; CDR3 protein: ASSQFPGQGAGELF
D gene: .; V gene: TRBV11-2; CDR3 protein: ASSLDSTNTGELF
D gene: TRBD2; V gene: TRBV20-1; CDR3 protein: SATRLARETQY
D gene: .; V gene: TRBV7-2; CDR3 protein: ASSRRRSNTGELF
D gene: TRBD2; V gene: TRBV29-1; CDR3 protein: SVSGRAAYEQY
D gene: .; V gene: TRBV4-1; CDR3 protein: ASRRHGNYGYT
D gene: TRBD2; V gene: TRBV28; CDR3 protein: ASRSGTSGNNEQF
D gene: TRBD2; V gene: TRBV7-9; CDR3 protein: ASSLALAGDNEQF
D gene: .; V gene: TRBV5-5; CDR3 protein: ASSLTDNTNYGYT
D gene: TRBD2; V gene: TRBV20-1; CDR3 protein: SARSGSRGTGELF
D gene: TRBD2; V gene: TRBV20-1; CDR3 protein: SANGLAGGDSYEQY
D gene: .; V gene: TRBV12-3/TRBV12-4; CDR3 protein: ASSLGTSEVSYEQY
D gene: TRBD1; V gene: TRBV20-1; CDR3 protein: SANDRVHGYT
D gene: .; V gene: TRBV2; CDR3 protein: ASSAREGRGGYT
D gene: .; V gene: TRBV2; CDR3 protein: ASVGLGHNEQF
D gene: .; V gene: TRBV7-2; CDR3 protein: ASSLAGGFQETQY
D gene: .; V gene: TRBV10-3; CDR3 protein: ATEQGSDQPQH
D gene: TRBD1; V gene: TRBV7-2; CDR3 protein: ASRLTGVSTDTQY
D gene: TRBD2; V gene: TRBV6-2/TRBV6-3; CDR3 protein: ATNHRTSGRYEQY
D gene: TRBD1; V gene: TRBV6-5; CDR3 protein: ASSYSVQGAVGNTIY
D gene: TRBD1; V gene: TRBV29-1; CDR3 protein: SVLGQGARDYGYT
D gene: .; V gene: TRBV4-3; CDR3 protein: ASSQARNGPQH
D gene: TRBD2; V gene: TRBV10-3; CDR3 protein: AISDRREGDTQY
D gene: .; V gene: TRBV10-3; CDR3 protein: AIRPTEPDTQY
D gene: TRBD1; V gene: TRBV11-2; CDR3 protein: ASSYGQGREKLF
D gene: .; V gene: TRBV14; CDR3 protein: ASSRGGGNQPQH
D gene: .; V gene: TRBV7-8; CDR3 protein: ASSPRVGGQETQY
D gene: .; V gene: TRBV6-5; CDR3 protein: ASSFAMRGGYGYT
D gene: .; V gene: TRBV29-1; CDR3 protein: SVAGLGLEAF
D gene: .; V gene: TRBV2; CDR3 protein: ASSIKRIPYEQY
D gene: TRBD1; V gene: TRBV28; CDR3 protein: ASRGQLNTGELF
D gene: .; V gene: TRBV6-5; CDR3 protein: ASSYSKGNTIY
D gene: TRBD1; V gene: TRBV3-1; CDR3 protein: ASSQPPGQGATISRYEQF
D gene: TRBD1; V gene: TRBV6-6; CDR3 protein: ASSYRDREAQY
D gene: .; V gene: TRBV28; CDR3 protein: ASSSAGLATDTQY
D gene: TRBD2; V gene: TRBV20-1; CDR3 protein: SARDLRLAGGYNEQF
D gene: .; V gene: TRBV20-1; CDR3 protein: SAGQLSYDSYEQY
D gene: TRBD1; V gene: TRBV6-2/TRBV6-3; CDR3 protein: ASEGQGTYEQY
D gene: TRBD2; V gene: TRBV29-1; CDR3 protein: SVVSGSSYNEQF